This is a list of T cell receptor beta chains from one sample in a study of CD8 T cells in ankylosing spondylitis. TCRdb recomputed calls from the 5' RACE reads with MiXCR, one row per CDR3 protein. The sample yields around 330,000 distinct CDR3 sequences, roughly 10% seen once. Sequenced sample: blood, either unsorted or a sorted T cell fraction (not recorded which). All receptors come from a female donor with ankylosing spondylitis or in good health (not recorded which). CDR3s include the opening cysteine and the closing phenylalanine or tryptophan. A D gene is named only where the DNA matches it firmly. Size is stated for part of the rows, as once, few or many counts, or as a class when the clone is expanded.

CDR3 protein: CASSLAGRLFHF; CDR3 DNA: TGTGCCAGCAGCTTGGCGGGCAGGCTCTTCCACTTC; clone size: .; J gene: TRBJ2-7; D gene: .; V gene: TRBV3-1
CDR3 protein: CASSVLGVGTDTQYF; CDR3 DNA: TGTGCCAGCAGCGTCCTAGGGGTCGGCACAGATACGCAGTATTTT; clone size: few; J gene: TRBJ2-3; D gene: .; V gene: TRBV7-9
CDR3 protein: CASSQDPPGLVETQYF; CDR3 DNA: TGCGCCAGCAGCCAAGATCCCCCGGGACTAGTTGAGACCCAGTACTTC; clone size: many; J gene: TRBJ2-5; D gene: TRBD2; V gene: TRBV4-1
CDR3 protein: CASSQPPAGGTTYEQYF; CDR3 DNA: TGTGCCAGCAGCCAACCCCCAGCGGGAGGCACCACCTACGAGCAGTACTTC; clone size: few; J gene: TRBJ2-7; D gene: TRBD2; V gene: TRBV3-1
CDR3 protein: CASSFGGGTDTQYF; CDR3 DNA: TGTGCCAGCAGTTTCGGGGGCGGCACAGATACGCAGTATTTT; clone size: many; J gene: TRBJ2-3; D gene: .; V gene: TRBV12-3/TRBV12-4
CDR3 protein: CSARGVGGTDTQYF; CDR3 DNA: TGCAGTGCTAGAGGGGTAGGGGGCACAGATACGCAGTATTTT; clone size: .; J gene: TRBJ2-3; D gene: .; V gene: TRBV20-1
CDR3 protein: CATSQSGQMYGEQYF; CDR3 DNA: TGTGCCACCAGCCAATCTGGTCAGATGTACGGGGAGCAGTACTTC; clone size: .; J gene: TRBJ2-7; D gene: .; V gene: TRBV3-1
CDR3 protein: CASTGFQETQYF; CDR3 DNA: TGTGCCAGCACGGGATTTCAAGAGACCCAGTACTTC; clone size: many; J gene: TRBJ2-5; D gene: .; V gene: TRBV28
CDR3 protein: CSVAPTGMNTEAFF; CDR3 DNA: TGCAGTGTCGCACCCACAGGGATGAACACTGAAGCTTTCTTT; clone size: many; J gene: TRBJ1-1; D gene: .; V gene: TRBV20-1
CDR3 protein: CASSQGSGGVYEQYF; CDR3 DNA: TGTGCCAGCAGCCAAGGTAGCGGGGGGGTGTACGAGCAGTACTTC; clone size: .; J gene: TRBJ2-7; D gene: TRBD2; V gene: TRBV4-2
CDR3 protein: CASSLEHPLSGTGYNSPLHF; CDR3 DNA: TGTGCCAGCAGCTTAGAACATCCTCTCTCCGGAACGGGATATAATTCACCCCTCCACTTT; clone size: many; J gene: TRBJ1-6; D gene: .; V gene: TRBV7-6
CDR3 protein: CASSPVASGISYEQYF; CDR3 DNA: TGTGCCAGCAGCCCCGTGGCTAGCGGGATCTCCTACGAGCAGTACTTC; clone size: .; J gene: TRBJ2-7; D gene: TRBD2; V gene: TRBV7-2
CDR3 protein: CASSFGRSSYNEQFF; CDR3 DNA: TGCGCCAGCAGCTTTGGGAGAAGCTCCTACAATGAGCAGTTCTTC; clone size: many; J gene: TRBJ2-1; D gene: .; V gene: TRBV5-1
CDR3 protein: CAGSLTSGGLKVYEQYF; CDR3 DNA: TGTGCCGGCAGCTTAACGAGCGGGGGCCTTAAGGTCTACGAGCAGTACTTC; clone size: .; J gene: TRBJ2-7; D gene: TRBD2; V gene: TRBV7-6
CDR3 protein: CSAGGGTVSNYGYTF; CDR3 DNA: TGCAGCGCCGGGGGCGGGACAGTTTCTAACTATGGCTACACCTTC; clone size: .; J gene: TRBJ1-2; D gene: TRBD1; V gene: TRBV29-1
CDR3 protein: CASFWTSGTDTQYF; CDR3 DNA: TGTGCCAGCTTCTGGACTAGCGGAACAGATACGCAGTATTTT; clone size: many; J gene: TRBJ2-3; D gene: TRBD2; V gene: TRBV5-5
CDR3 protein: CATSAFRGQEQYF; CDR3 DNA: TGTGCCACCAGTGCCTTCCGGGGCCAGGAGCAGTACTTC; clone size: many; J gene: TRBJ2-7; D gene: .; V gene: TRBV24-1
CDR3 protein: CASSTSGTGPDTQYF; CDR3 DNA: TGTGCCAGCTCAACCTCCGGGACAGGTCCTGATACGCAGTATTTT; clone size: .; J gene: TRBJ2-3; D gene: TRBD1; V gene: TRBV18
CDR3 protein: CASSPGQWAEKLFF; CDR3 DNA: TGTGCCAGCAGCCCCGGACAGTGGGCCGAAAAACTGTTTTTT; clone size: many; J gene: TRBJ1-4; D gene: .; V gene: TRBV12-3/TRBV12-4
CDR3 protein: CASSLAMAGTGTYEQYF; CDR3 DNA: TGTGCCAGCAGTTTAGCGATGGCCGGGACAGGGACCTACGAGCAGTACTTC; clone size: many; J gene: TRBJ2-7; D gene: TRBD1; V gene: TRBV27
CDR3 protein: CASRTFIRQGVGVDTQYF; CDR3 DNA: TGTGCCAGCAGAACATTCATTCGACAGGGCGTCGGCGTGGATACGCAGTATTTT; clone size: few; J gene: TRBJ2-3; D gene: TRBD1; V gene: TRBV6-2/TRBV6-3
CDR3 protein: CASSARDGLSFSTDTQYF; CDR3 DNA: TGTGCCAGCAGCGCACGGGACGGTTTAAGTTTTAGCACAGATACGCAGTATTTT; clone size: many; J gene: TRBJ2-3; D gene: .; V gene: TRBV11-1
CDR3 protein: CASSLEGGYQYF; CDR3 DNA: TGTGCCAGCAGCTTGGAGGGGGGGTACCAGTACTTC; clone size: .; J gene: TRBJ2-5; D gene: .; V gene: TRBV12-3/TRBV12-4
CDR3 protein: CASSLTGTGSYEQYF; CDR3 DNA: TGCGCCAGCAGCTTAACCGGGACAGGGTCGTACGAGCAGTACTTC; clone size: .; J gene: TRBJ2-7; D gene: TRBD1; V gene: TRBV5-1
CDR3 protein: CASSVGQLSGANVLTF; CDR3 DNA: TGTGCCAGCAGCGTAGGACAGCTCTCTGGGGCCAACGTCCTGACTTTC; clone size: .; J gene: TRBJ2-6; D gene: .; V gene: TRBV9
CDR3 protein: CASRIQGNYGYTF; CDR3 DNA: TGTGCCAGCAGAATACAGGGGAACTATGGCTACACCTTC; clone size: few; J gene: TRBJ1-2; D gene: TRBD1; V gene: TRBV12-3/TRBV12-4
CDR3 protein: CSARIPLGTGGSYGYTF; CDR3 DNA: TGCAGTGCTAGAATCCCTCTGGGGACAGGGGGATCTTATGGCTACACCTTC; clone size: few; J gene: TRBJ1-2; D gene: TRBD1; V gene: TRBV20-1
CDR3 protein: CASSFGGRTNEQFF; CDR3 DNA: TGTGCCAGCAGCTTTGGCGGGAGGACCAATGAGCAGTTCTTC; clone size: many; J gene: TRBJ2-1; D gene: TRBD2; V gene: TRBV5-4
CDR3 protein: CASSYDWGQTSYGYTF; CDR3 DNA: TGTGCCAGCAGTTACGACTGGGGGCAGACCTCCTATGGCTACACCTTC; clone size: .; J gene: TRBJ1-2; D gene: .; V gene: TRBV6-5
CDR3 protein: CASSQSDRPNQPQHF; CDR3 DNA: TGTGCCAGCAGCCAATCTGACCGACCCAATCAGCCCCAGCATTTT; clone size: many; J gene: TRBJ1-5; D gene: .; V gene: TRBV16
CDR3 protein: CSLESGGQETQYF; CDR3 DNA: TGCAGCCTAGAGAGCGGGGGACAAGAGACCCAGTACTTC; clone size: many; J gene: TRBJ2-5; D gene: TRBD2; V gene: TRBV20-1
CDR3 protein: CASSLVGRNEQFF; CDR3 DNA: TGTGCCAGCAGCTTGGTTGGGAGGAATGAGCAGTTCTTC; clone size: many; J gene: TRBJ2-1; D gene: .; V gene: TRBV5-6
CDR3 protein: CASSRYSNQPQHF; CDR3 DNA: TGTGCCAGCAGCAGATATAGCAATCAGCCCCAGCATTTT; clone size: many; J gene: TRBJ1-5; D gene: .; V gene: TRBV27
CDR3 protein: CAIRRQGAMNTEAFF; CDR3 DNA: TGTGCCATCAGGAGACAGGGCGCTATGAACACTGAAGCTTTCTTT; clone size: many; J gene: TRBJ1-1; D gene: TRBD1; V gene: TRBV10-3
CDR3 protein: CAISVDILVEQFF; CDR3 DNA: TGTGCCATCAGTGTGGACATTCTAGTGGAGCAGTTCTTC; clone size: .; J gene: TRBJ2-1; D gene: .; V gene: TRBV10-3
CDR3 protein: CASSSGQKIVDSPLHF; CDR3 DNA: TGTGCCAGCAGCTCGGGACAGAAGATCGTGGATTCACCCCTCCACTTT; clone size: .; J gene: TRBJ1-6; D gene: TRBD1; V gene: TRBV6-1
CDR3 protein: CASTGTGGRTGELFF; CDR3 DNA: TGTGCCAGCACCGGGACAGGGGGCAGGACCGGGGAGCTGTTTTTT; clone size: .; J gene: TRBJ2-2; D gene: TRBD1; V gene: TRBV25-1
CDR3 protein: CASSNQGQAYTGELFF; CDR3 DNA: TGTGCCAGCAGTAACCAAGGACAGGCGTACACCGGGGAGCTGTTTTTT; clone size: .; J gene: TRBJ2-2; D gene: TRBD1; V gene: TRBV2
CDR3 protein: CASSLSREGYEQYF; CDR3 DNA: TGTGCCAGCAGTTTATCTCGGGAGGGCTACGAGCAGTACTTC; clone size: many; J gene: TRBJ2-7; D gene: TRBD2; V gene: TRBV27
CDR3 protein: CATGHQTDTQYF; CDR3 DNA: TGTGCCACCGGGCATCAGACAGATACGCAGTATTTT; clone size: .; J gene: TRBJ2-3; D gene: .; V gene: TRBV15
CDR3 protein: CSARTLGTSGYEQYF; CDR3 DNA: TGCAGTGCTAGAACACTTGGGACGTCCGGCTACGAGCAGTACTTC; clone size: .; J gene: TRBJ2-7; D gene: .; V gene: TRBV20-1